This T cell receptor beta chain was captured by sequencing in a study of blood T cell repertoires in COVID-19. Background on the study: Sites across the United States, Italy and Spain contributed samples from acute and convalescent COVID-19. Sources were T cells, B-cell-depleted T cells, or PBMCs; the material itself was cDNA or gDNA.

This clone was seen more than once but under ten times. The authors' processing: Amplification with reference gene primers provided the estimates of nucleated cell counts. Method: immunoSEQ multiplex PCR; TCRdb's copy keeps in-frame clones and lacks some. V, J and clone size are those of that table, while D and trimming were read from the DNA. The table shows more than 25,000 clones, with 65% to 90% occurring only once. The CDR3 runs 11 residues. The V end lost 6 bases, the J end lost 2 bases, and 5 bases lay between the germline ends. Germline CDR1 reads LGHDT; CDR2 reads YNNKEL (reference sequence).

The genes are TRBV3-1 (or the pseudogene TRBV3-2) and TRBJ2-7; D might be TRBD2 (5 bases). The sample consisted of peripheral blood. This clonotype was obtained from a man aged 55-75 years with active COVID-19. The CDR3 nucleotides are TGTGCCAGCAGGGGAGCCTACGAGCAGTACTTC. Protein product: CASRGAYEQYF.